This is a list of T cell receptor beta chains from one sample in a study of blood T cell repertoires in COVID-19. The table came from immunoSEQ multiplex PCR; TCRdb's copy has only in-frame clones and leaves some out. This sample has 150,000 to 200,000 clones; about 88% occur once, and the top ten carry roughly a sixth. Source material: peripheral blood. The receptors were gathered from a man aged 55 to 70 with active or convalescent COVID-19. CDR3s include the opening cysteine and the closing phenylalanine or tryptophan. Fields, in order: V gene, J gene, CDR3 protein.

TRBV5-1,TRBJ1-1,CASSITDMNTEAFF
TRBV25-1,TRBJ2-7,CASSEYGTGGYEQYF
TRBV5-1,TRBJ1-2,CASSRDRESRGYTF
TRBV23-1,TRBJ2-1,CASPTTTDVKQFF
TRBV7-9,TRBJ1-1,CASSLIEETEAFF
TRBV6-5,TRBJ1-1,CASSRQGNTEAFF
TRBV2,TRBJ2-7,CASSGLPGEQYF
TRBV2,TRBJ1-6,CASSREQGASGSPLHF
TRBV6-1,TRBJ1-3,CASSELGARGEAGNTIYF
TRBV2,TRBJ1-3,CASSEGEGLVGNTIYF